These T cell receptor beta chains were read from a single sample in a study of beta chain features in type 1 diabetes. Clones were read by immunoSEQ multiplex PCR, and TCRdb kept only the in-frame ones, dropping some. The sample consists of around 710,000 clones, around an eighth of them appearing once. The sequencing sample was made of naive CD4+ T cells from blood. These TCRs come from a man aged 25-45 years with type 1 diabetes. Both conserved end residues are part of each CDR3.

v_call cdr3_aa
TRBV2 CASSTAVNTGELFF
TRBV9 CASSTREGANYGYTF
TRBV29-1 CSAERTGLGADTQYF
TRBV2 CASSERDSLSSPLHF
TRBV7-2 CASSLAVQRGGPETQYF
TRBV11-2 CASSLGTYNEQFF
TRBV25-1 CASSEGSPYEQYF
TRBV2 CASSAGTNEKLFF
TRBV7-2 CASSLLGQGDTQYF
TRBV7-2 CASSFSGSGANVLTF
TRBV5-1 CASSWGQGPAFF
TRBV5-6 CASSRGAGNSPLHF
TRBV5-1 CASAGSSYNEQFF
TRBV2 CASLDRDKETQYF
TRBV2 CASSQAQNSNEQFF
TRBV6-6 CASSQQGEKLFF
TRBV7-2 CASSSDGNEQFF
TRBV10-3 CAISGGFYGYTF
TRBV4-2 CASSQDHQGATIYF
TRBV7-9 CASETGGDTGELFF
TRBV7-2 CASSPWTGSSPLHF
TRBV29-1 CSVVEAGTSNQPQHF
TRBV7-9 CASSLFADTQYF
TRBV9 CASSVRSDQPQHF
TRBV6-5 CASSYTTSGGENEQFF
TRBV29-1 CSVGGGSNTEAFF
TRBV18 CASSPQTGSSNYEQYF
TRBV7-9 CASSPMGGNQPQHF
TRBV28 CASSFLWTGFATNEKLFF
TRBV5-6 CASSSGGSNQPQHF
TRBV5-1 CASSAGDRSEQYF
TRBV6-6 CASLFRDSGNTIYF
TRBV9 CASSTEYRGETQYF
TRBV5-4 CASSPGLQETQYF
TRBV18 CASSPRTGVLQETQYF
TRBV29-1 CSVEAPNYGYTF
TRBV6-6 CASSYLQGINNSPLHF
TRBV5-1 CASSQDRAYNEQFF
TRBV7-2 CASSRQARNTGELFF
TRBV6-4 CASSLQGGRNEQFF
TRBV28 CASHEPSHQPQHF
TRBV7-2 CASSFDQGRNEAFF
TRBV9 CASSAPTGNSRGNTIYF
TRBV9 CASSPIQGAETQYF
TRBV7-9 CASSLQGNTGELFF
TRBV19 CASSFDRGNEKLFF
TRBV7-2 CASSLFPQGPQETQYF
TRBV28 CASSLLTALKETQYF
TRBV19 CASSIDGYQPQHF
TRBV25-1 CASEGGWDSPLHF
TRBV5-5 CASSPGTVVFTHGYTF
TRBV7-2 CASRSSGANVLTF
TRBV25-1 CASSAAGSYEQYF
TRBV7-2 CASTLTGTVPSPLHF